Listed below are T cell receptor beta chains from one sample, sequenced in a study of cytomegalovirus exposure and HLA in healthy donors. The method was immunoSEQ multiplex PCR; TCRdb's version includes in-frame clones alone and lacks a portion of them. This table has 210,000 or so clones, just over 75% appearing once. Sequencing input: PBMCs. These receptors all come from a man younger than 30 in good health and CMV-seronegative. Each CDR3 is given with its conserved first and last residue. D genes are given only for firm matches. The size entry is marked missing in some rows and otherwise reads once, few, many or a size class.

CASSLGHEQYF	TGTGCCAGCTCACTGGGGCACGAGCAGTACTTC	TRBJ2-7	TRBV18	NA	NA
CASSYSVQDTQYF	TGTGCCAGCAGTTACTCGGTACAAGATACGCAGTATTTT	TRBJ2-3	TRBV6-5	NA	once
CASSLAGTGFMNTEAFF	TGTGCCAGTAGCTTAGCCGGGACAGGGTTCATGAACACTGAAGCTTTCTTT	TRBJ1-1	TRBV19	TRBD1	NA
CASSLGYRTGGTDQPQHF	TGTGCCAGCAGCTTAGGCTACCGGACAGGGGGAACGGATCAGCCCCAGCATTTT	TRBJ1-5	TRBV7-3	TRBD1	NA
CASSLSLAGAYGEQYF	TGCGCCAGCAGCTTGTCACTAGCGGGAGCCTACGGCGAGCAGTACTTC	TRBJ2-7	TRBV5-1	TRBD2	NA
CASESMTGAGNTIYF	TGTGCCAGCGAATCGATGACAGGGGCTGGAAACACCATATATTTT	TRBJ1-3	TRBV28	TRBD1	NA
CASTQRGASTDTQYF	TGTGCCAGTACCCAGCGGGGCGCTAGCACAGATACGCAGTATTTT	TRBJ2-3	TRBV19	TRBD2	NA
CATSRDGQGTNEQFF	TGTGCCACCAGCAGAGATGGGCAGGGAACTAATGAGCAGTTCTTC	TRBJ2-1	TRBV15	NA	few
CASGLVLARGVHEQYF	TGTGCTAGTGGTTTGGTATTAGCGCGGGGTGTCCACGAGCAGTACTTC	TRBJ2-7	TRBV12-5	NA	once
CASNSGWTGELFF	TGTGCCAGCAACAGCGGGTGGACCGGGGAGCTGTTTTTT	TRBJ2-2	TRBV11-2	NA	NA
CASSFRRTGSNTEAFF	TGTGCCAGCAGTTTTCGGCGGACAGGTTCGAACACTGAAGCTTTCTTT	TRBJ1-1	TRBV27	TRBD1	NA
CASSLRRQETQYF	TGTGCCAGCAGTTTGCGGCGGCAAGAGACCCAGTACTTC	TRBJ2-5	TRBV27	NA	NA
CASSYPSRFHYEQYF	TGTGCCAGCAGTTACCCGTCGAGATTCCACTACGAGCAGTACTTC	TRBJ2-7	TRBV28	NA	NA
CASGAGARGDTQYF	TGTGCCAGCGGAGCGGGGGCTCGGGGGGATACGCAGTATTTT	TRBJ2-3	TRBV7-3	TRBD2	NA
CASSPGRVQADTQYF	TGCGCCAGCAGCCCCGGGAGAGTGCAGGCTGATACGCAGTATTTT	TRBJ2-3	TRBV5-1	NA	NA
CSVEDFKAGARNEQFF	TGCAGCGTTGAAGACTTTAAGGCGGGGGCGAGGAATGAGCAGTTCTTC	TRBJ2-1	TRBV29-1	NA	NA
CASSYGDVAFF	TGTGCCAGCAGCTACGGGGATGTGGCTTTCTTT	TRBJ1-1	TRBV2	NA	few
CASTLTRTGSDTGELFF	TGTGCCAGCACCTTGACCCGGACAGGGTCAGACACCGGGGAGCTGTTTTTT	TRBJ2-2	TRBV5-5	TRBD1	NA
CASSFQLMNTEAFF	TGTGCCAGCAGCTTCCAACTCATGAACACTGAAGCTTTCTTT	TRBJ1-1	TRBV5-4	NA	few
CASSLAGIRHIEQFF	TGCGCCAGCAGCTTAGCAGGGATAAGGCATATCGAGCAGTTCTTC	TRBJ2-1	TRBV5-1	NA	NA